This T cell receptor beta chain was identified in a study of cytomegalovirus exposure and HLA in healthy donors. J lost 4 bases, V lost 0 bases, and 2 bases had no gene match. CDR3 length: 15 residues. The germline CDR1 and CDR2 sequences are LGHNA and YSLEER. Use of 60 Vbeta and 13 Jbeta primers characterized the PCR. TCRdb's copy holds only in-frame clones and misses some; the assay was immunoSEQ multiplex PCR. The sample yields 140,000 or so clones, roughly 75% seen once. The TCR sequence derives from a female donor in good health and CMV-seronegative. The chain recombines TRBV4-3 with TRBJ1-3, with 8 bases lining up with TRBD1. Sequenced input: PBMCs. DNA of the CDR3: TGCGCCAGCAGCCAAGAGGGACAGGCGGGAAACACCATATATTTT. This codes for CASSQEGQAGNTIYF.